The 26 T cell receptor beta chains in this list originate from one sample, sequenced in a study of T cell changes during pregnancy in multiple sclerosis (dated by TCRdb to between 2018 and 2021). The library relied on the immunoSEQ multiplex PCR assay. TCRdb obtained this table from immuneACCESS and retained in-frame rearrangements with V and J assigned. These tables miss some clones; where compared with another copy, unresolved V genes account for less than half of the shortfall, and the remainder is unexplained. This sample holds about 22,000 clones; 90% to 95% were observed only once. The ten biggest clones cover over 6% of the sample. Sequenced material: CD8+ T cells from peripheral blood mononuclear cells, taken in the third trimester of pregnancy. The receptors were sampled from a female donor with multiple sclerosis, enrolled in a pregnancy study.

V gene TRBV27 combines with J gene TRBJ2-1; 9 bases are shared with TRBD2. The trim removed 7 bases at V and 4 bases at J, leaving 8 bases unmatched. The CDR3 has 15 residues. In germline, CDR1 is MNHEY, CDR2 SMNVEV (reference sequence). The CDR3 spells CASTSGTSLYNEQFF. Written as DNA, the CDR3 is TGTGCCAGCACCTCCGGGACTAGCCTGTACAATGAGCAGTTCTTC.

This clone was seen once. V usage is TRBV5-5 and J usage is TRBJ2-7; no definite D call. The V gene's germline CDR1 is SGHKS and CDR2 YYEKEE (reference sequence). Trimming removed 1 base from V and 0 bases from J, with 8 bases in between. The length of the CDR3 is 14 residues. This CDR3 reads CASSLKELSYEQYF. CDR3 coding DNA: TGTGCCAGCAGCTTGAAGGAGCTCTCCTACGAGCAGTACTTC.

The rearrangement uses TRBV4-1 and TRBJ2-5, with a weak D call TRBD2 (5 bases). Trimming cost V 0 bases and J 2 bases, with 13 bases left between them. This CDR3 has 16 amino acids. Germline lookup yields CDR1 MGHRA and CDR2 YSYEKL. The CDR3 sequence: CASSQDKGWEQETQYF. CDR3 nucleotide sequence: TGCGCCAGCAGCCAAGATAAAGGGTGGGAGCAAGAGACCCAGTACTTC.

The CDR3 spells CASGDSYQNYGYTF. Written as DNA, the CDR3 is TGTGCCAGCGGGGACAGTTACCAAAACTATGGCTACACCTTC. The chain couples TRBV7-8 to TRBJ1-2, with 7 bases identical to TRBD1. This CDR3 has 14 residues. V was pared by 8 bases and J by 2 bases, with 8 bases of the junction left unmatched. The germline V gene has CDR1 SGHVS and CDR2 FQNEAQ. The full variable domain, in which reference TRBV7-8 and TRBJ1-2 provide the parts outside the CDR3, is GAGVSQSPRYKVAKRGQDVALRCDPISGHVSLFWYQQALGQGPEFLTYFQNEAQLDKSGLPSDRFFAERPEGSVSTLKIQRTQQEDSAVYLCASGDSYQNYGYTFGSGTRLTVV.

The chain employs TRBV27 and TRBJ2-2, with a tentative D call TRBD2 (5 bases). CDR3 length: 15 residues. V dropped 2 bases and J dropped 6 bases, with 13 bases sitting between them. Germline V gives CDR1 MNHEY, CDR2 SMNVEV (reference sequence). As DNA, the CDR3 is TGTGCCAGCAGTTTAACTCGTCCGCGGGCCGGGGAGCTGTTTTTT. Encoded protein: CASSLTRPRAGELFF.

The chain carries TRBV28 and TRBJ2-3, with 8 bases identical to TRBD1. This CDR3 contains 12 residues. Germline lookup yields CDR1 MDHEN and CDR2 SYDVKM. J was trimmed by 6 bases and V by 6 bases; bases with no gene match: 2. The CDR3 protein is CASSRTGDTQYF. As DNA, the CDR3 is TGTGCCAGCAGCCGGACAGGGGATACGCAGTATTTT.

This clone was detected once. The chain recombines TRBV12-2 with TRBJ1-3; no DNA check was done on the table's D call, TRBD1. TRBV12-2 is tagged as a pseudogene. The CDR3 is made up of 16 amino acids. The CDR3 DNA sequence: TGTGCAAGTCGCTTAGCCGACAGCAAATCTGGAAACACCATATATTTT. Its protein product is CASRLADSKSGNTIYF.

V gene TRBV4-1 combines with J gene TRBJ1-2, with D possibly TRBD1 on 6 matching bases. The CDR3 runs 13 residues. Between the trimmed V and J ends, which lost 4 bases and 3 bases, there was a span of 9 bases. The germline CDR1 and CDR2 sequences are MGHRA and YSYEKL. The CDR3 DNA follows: TGCGCCAGCAGCCGGGGGGGCGACTATGGCTACACCTTC. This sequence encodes CASSRGGDYGYTF.

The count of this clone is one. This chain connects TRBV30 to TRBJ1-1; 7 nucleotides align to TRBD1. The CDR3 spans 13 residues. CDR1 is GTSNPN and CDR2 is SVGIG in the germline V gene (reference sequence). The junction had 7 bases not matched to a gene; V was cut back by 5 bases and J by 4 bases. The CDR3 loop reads CAWGQALATEAFF. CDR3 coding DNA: TGTGCCTGGGGACAGGCCCTGGCCACTGAAGCTTTCTTT. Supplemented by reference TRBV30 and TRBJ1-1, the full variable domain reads SQTIHQWPATLVQPVGSPLSLECTVEGTSNPNLYWYRQAAGRGLQLLFYSVGIGQISSEVPQNLSASRPQDRQFILSSKKLLLSDSGFYLCAWGQALATEAFFGQGTRLTVV.

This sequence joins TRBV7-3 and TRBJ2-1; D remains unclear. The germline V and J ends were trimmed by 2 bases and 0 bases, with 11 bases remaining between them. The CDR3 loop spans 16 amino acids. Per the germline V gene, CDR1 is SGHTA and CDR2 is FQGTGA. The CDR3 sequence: CASSLAPESSYNEQFF. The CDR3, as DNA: TGTGCCAGCAGCTTAGCCCCCGAGAGCTCCTACAATGAGCAGTTCTTC.

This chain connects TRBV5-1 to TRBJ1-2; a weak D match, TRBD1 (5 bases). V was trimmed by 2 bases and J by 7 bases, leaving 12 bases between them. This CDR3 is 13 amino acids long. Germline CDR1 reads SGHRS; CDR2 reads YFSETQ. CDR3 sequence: CASSLDSLLGYTF. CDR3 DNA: TGCGCCAGCAGCTTAGACAGTCTACTTGGCTACACCTTC.

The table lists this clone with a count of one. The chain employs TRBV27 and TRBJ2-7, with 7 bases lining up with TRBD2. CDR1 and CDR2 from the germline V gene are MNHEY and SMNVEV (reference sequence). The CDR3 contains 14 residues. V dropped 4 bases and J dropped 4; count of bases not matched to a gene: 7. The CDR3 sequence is CASSYGGRGYEQYF. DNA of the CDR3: TGTGCCAGCAGTTATGGAGGGAGGGGATACGAGCAGTACTTC.

The CDR3 reads CASGGGNTEAFF. The CDR3 DNA reads as TGTGCCAGCGGGGGGGGGAACACTGAAGCTTTCTTT. The V call is TRBV9, the J call TRBJ1-1, with a weak D call TRBD1 (5 bases). Germline assignment: CDR1 SGDLS and CDR2 YYNGEE. V was shortened by 7 bases and J by 1 base, with 8 bases between the two germline ends. The CDR3 is made up of 12 amino acids.

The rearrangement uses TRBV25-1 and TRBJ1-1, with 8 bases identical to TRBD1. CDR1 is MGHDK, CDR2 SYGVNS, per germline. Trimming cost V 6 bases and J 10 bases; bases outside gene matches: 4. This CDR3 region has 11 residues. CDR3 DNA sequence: TGTGCCAGCAGGACAGGGGAGCGAGCTTTCTTT. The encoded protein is CASRTGERAFF.

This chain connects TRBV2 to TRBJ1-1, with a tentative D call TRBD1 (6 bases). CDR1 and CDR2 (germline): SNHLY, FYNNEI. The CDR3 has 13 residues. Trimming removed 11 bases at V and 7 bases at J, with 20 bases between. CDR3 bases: TGTGCCCAGGCGGGCGAGGGGGGGATTGAAGCTTTCTTT. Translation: CAQAGEGGIEAFF.

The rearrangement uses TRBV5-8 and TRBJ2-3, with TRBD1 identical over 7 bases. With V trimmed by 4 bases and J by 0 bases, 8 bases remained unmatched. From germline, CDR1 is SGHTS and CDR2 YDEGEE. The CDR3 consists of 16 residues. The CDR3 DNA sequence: TGTGCCAGCAGCGCAAACAGGGGTCCTAGCACAGATACGCAGTATTTT. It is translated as CASSANRGPSTDTQYF.

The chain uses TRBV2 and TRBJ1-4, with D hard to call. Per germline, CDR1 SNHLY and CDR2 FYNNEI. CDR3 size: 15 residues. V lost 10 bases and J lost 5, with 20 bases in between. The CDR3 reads CATRENLSMNEKLFF. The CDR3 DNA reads TGTGCCACCCGGGAGAACCTTAGCATGAATGAAAAACTGTTTTTT. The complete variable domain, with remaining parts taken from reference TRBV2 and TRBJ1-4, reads EPEVTQTPSHQVTQMGQEVILRCVPISNHLYFYWYRQILGQKVEFLVSFYNNEISEKSEIFDDQFSVERPDGSNFTLKIRSTKLEDSAMYFCATRENLSMNEKLFFGSGTQLSVL.

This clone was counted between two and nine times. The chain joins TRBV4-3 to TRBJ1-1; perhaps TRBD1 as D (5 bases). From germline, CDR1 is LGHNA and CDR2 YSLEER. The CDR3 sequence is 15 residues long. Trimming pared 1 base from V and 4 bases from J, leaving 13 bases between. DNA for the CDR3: TGCGCCAGCAGCCAAGGTTCGGGCGGGGGCACTGAAGCTTTCTTT. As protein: CASSQGSGGGTEAFF.

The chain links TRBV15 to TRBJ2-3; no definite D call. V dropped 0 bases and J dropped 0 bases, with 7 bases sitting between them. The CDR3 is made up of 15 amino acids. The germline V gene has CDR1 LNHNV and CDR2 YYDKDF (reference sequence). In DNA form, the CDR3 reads TGTGCCACCAGCAGAGAGACAACTAGCACAGATACGCAGTATTTT. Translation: CATSRETTSTDTQYF.

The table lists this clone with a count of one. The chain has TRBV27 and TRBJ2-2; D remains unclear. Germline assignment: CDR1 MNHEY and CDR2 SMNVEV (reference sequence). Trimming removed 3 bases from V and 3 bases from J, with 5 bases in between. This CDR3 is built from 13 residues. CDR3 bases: TGTGCCAGCAGTTTGTATTACACCGGGGAGCTGTTTTTT. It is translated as CASSLYYTGELFF.

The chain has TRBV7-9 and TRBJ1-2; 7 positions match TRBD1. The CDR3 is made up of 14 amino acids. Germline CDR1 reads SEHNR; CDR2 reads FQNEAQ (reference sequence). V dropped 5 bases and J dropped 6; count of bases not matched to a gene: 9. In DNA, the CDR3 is TGTGCCAGCAGCCACTCAGGGGGGCGCAATGGCTACACCTTC. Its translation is CASSHSGGRNGYTF. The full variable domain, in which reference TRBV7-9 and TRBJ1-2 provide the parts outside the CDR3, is DTGVSQNPRHKITKRGQNVTFRCDPISEHNRLYWYRQTLGQGPEFLTYFQNEAQLEKSRLLSDRFSAERPKGSFSTLEIQRTEQGDSAMYLCASSHSGGRNGYTFGSGTRLTVV.

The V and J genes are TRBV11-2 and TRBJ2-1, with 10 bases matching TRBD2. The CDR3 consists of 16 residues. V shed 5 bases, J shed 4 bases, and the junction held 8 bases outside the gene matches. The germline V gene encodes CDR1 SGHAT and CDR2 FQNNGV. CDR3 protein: CASSPQAGGPYNEQFF. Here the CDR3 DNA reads TGTGCCAGCAGCCCCCAAGCGGGAGGGCCTTACAATGAGCAGTTCTTC.

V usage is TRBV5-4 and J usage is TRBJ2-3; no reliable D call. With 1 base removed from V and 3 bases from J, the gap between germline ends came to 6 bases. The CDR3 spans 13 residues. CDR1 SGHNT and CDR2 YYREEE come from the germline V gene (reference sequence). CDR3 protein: CASSLFKTDTQYF. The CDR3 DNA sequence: TGTGCCAGCAGCTTGTTTAAAACAGATACGCAGTATTTT. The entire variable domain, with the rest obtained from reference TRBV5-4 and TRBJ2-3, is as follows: ETGVTQSPTHLIKTRGQQVTLRCSSQSGHNTVSWYQQALGQGPQFIFQYYREEENGRGNFPPRFSGLQFPNYSSELNVNALELDDSALYLCASSLFKTDTQYFGPGTRLTVL.

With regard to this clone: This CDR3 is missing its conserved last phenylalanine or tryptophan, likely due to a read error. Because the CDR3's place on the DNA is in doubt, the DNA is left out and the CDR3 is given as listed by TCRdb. CDR3: CASSLRSYVTAKPWI. This chain links TRBV28 with TRBJ1-1; no check of the table's D call, TRBD1, against the DNA was made. The CDR3 comprises 15 residues, both ends counted. CDR1 and CDR2 from the germline V gene are MDHEN and SYDVKM.

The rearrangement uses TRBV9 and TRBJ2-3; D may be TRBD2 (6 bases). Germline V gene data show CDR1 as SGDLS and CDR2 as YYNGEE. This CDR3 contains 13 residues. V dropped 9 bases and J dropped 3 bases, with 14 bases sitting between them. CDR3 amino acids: CATVGGTTDTQYF. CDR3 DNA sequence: TGTGCCACAGTGGGAGGTACTACAGATACGCAGTATTTT.

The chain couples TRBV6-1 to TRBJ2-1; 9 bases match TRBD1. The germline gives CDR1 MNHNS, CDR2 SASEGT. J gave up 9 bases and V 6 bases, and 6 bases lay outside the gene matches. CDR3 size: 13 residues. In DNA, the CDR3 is TGTGCCAGCAGGCCCGGGACAGGGTTTGAGCAGTTCTTC. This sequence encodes CASRPGTGFEQFF.